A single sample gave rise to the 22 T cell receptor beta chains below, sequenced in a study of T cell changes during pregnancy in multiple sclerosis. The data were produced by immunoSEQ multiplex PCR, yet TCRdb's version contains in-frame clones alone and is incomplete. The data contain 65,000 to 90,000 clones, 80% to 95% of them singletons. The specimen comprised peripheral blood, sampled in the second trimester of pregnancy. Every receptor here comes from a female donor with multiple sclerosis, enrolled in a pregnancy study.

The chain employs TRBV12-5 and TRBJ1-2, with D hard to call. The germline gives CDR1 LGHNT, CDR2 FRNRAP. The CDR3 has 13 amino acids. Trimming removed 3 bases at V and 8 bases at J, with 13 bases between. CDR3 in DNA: TGTGCTAGTGGTTTCGACCCCCTGGAGGGCTACACCTTC. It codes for CASGFDPLEGYTF.

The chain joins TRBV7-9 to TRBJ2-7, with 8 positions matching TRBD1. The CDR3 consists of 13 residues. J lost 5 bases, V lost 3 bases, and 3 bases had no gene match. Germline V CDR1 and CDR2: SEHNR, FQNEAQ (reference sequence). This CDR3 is CASSLGQADEQYF. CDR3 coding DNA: TGTGCCAGCAGCTTGGGACAGGCGGACGAGCAGTACTTC. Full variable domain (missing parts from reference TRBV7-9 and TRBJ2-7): DTGVSQNPRHKITKRGQNVTFRCDPISEHNRLYWYRQTLGQGPEFLTYFQNEAQLEKSRLLSDRFSAERPKGSFSTLEIQRTEQGDSAMYLCASSLGQADEQYFGPGTRLTVT.

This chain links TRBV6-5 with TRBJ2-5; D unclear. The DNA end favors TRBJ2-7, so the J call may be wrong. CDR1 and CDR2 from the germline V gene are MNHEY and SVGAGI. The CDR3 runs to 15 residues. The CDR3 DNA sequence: TGTGCCAGCAGTCTCCATTTAGCCCAAACCTACGAGCAGTACTTC. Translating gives CASSLHLAQTYEQYF.

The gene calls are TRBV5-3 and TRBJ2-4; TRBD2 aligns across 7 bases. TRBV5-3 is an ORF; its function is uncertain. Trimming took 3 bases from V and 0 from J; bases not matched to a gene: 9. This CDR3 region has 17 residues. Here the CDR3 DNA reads TGTGCCAGAAGCTGGAGACTAGCAGACCTAGCCAAAAACATTCAGTACTTC. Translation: CARSWRLADLAKNIQYF.

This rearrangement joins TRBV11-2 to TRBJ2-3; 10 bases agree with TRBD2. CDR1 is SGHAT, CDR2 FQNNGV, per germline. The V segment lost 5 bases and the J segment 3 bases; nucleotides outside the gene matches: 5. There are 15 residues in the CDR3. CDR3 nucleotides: TGTGCCAGCAGCCGAGCGGGGGGGGATACAGATACGCAGTATTTT. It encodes CASSRAGGDTDTQYF.

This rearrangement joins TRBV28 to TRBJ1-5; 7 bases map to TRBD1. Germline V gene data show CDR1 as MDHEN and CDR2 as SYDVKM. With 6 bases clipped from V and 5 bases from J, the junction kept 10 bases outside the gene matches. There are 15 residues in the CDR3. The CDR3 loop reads CASRHRQGPHQPQHF. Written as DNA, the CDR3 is TGTGCCAGCAGACACAGACAGGGCCCCCATCAGCCCCAGCATTTT.

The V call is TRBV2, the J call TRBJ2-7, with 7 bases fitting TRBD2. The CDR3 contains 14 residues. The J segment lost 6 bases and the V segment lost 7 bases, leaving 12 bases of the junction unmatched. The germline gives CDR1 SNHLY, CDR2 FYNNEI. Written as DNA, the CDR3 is TGTGCCAGCATCCGAGGGCGGGAGTGGGGCGAGCAGTACTTC. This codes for CASIRGREWGEQYF.

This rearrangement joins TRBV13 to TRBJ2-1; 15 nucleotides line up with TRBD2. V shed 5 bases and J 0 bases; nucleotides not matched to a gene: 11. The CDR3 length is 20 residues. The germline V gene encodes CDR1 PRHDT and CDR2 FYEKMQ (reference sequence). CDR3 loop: CASSPRGLAGGVGSYNEQFF. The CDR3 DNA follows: TGTGCCAGCAGCCCCCGAGGACTAGCGGGAGGGGTGGGCTCCTACAATGAGCAGTTCTTC.

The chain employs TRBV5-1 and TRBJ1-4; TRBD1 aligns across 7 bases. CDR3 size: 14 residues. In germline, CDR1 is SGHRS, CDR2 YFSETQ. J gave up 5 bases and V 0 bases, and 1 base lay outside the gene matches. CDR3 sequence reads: CASSLVTGNEKLFF. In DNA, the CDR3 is TGCGCCAGCAGCTTGGTGACAGGGAATGAAAAACTGTTTTTT.

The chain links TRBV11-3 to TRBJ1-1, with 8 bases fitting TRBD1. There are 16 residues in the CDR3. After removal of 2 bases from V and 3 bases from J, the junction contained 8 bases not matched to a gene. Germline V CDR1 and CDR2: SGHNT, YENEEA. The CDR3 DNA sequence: TGTGCCAGCAGCTTAACTAAGACAGGGGCGGACACTGAAGCTTTCTTT. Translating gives CASSLTKTGADTEAFF.

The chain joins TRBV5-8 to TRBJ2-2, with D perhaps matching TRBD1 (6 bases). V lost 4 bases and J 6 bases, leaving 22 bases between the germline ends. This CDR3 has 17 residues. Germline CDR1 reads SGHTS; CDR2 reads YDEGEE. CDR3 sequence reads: CASSLGQSLRSSGELFF. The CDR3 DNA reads TGTGCCAGCAGCCTAGGACAGTCCTTACGCTCGTCCGGGGAGCTGTTTTTT.

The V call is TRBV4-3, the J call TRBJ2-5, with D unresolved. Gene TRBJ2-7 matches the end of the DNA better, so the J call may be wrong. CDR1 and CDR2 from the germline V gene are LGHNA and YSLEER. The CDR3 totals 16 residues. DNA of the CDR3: TGCGCCAGCAGCCAAGGTCTCGACACCACCCTCTACGAGCAGTACTTC. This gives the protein CASSQGLDTTLYEQYF.

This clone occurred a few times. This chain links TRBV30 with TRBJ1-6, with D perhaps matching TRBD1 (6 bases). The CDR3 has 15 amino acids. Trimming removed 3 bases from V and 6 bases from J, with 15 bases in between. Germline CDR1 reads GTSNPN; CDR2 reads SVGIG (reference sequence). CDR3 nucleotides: TGTGCCTGGAGCCGGACCTGGACAGTTAATTCACCCCTCCACTTT. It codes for CAWSRTWTVNSPLHF.

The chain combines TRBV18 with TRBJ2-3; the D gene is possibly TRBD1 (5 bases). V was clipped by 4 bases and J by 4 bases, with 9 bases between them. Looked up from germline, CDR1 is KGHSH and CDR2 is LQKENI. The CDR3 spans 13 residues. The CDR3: CASSLRAADTQYF. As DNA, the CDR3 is TGTGCCAGCTCACTCAGGGCCGCAGATACGCAGTATTTT.

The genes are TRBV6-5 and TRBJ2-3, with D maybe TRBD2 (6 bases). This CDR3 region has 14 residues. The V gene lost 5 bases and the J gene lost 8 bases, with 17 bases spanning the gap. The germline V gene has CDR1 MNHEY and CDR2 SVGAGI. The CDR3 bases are TGTGCCAGCAGTCCGCCCCGGGACTTAACTACGCAGTATTTT. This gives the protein CASSPPRDLTTQYF.

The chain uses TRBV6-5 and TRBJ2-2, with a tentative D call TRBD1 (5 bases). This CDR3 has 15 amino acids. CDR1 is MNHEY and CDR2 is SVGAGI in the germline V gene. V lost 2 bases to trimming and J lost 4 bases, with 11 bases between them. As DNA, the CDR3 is TGTGCCAGCAGTTACCGATCTACAGGCACCGGGGAGCTGTTTTTT. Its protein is CASSYRSTGTGELFF.

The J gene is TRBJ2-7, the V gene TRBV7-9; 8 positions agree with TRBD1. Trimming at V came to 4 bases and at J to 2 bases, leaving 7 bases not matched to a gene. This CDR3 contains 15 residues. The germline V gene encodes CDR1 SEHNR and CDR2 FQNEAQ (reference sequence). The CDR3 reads CASSSWTGSTYEQYF. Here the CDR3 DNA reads TGTGCCAGCAGCTCTTGGACAGGGAGCACCTACGAGCAGTACTTC. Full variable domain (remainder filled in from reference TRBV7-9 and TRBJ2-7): DTGVSQNPRHKITKRGQNVTFRCDPISEHNRLYWYRQTLGQGPEFLTYFQNEAQLEKSRLLSDRFSAERPKGSFSTLEIQRTEQGDSAMYLCASSSWTGSTYEQYFGPGTRLTVT.

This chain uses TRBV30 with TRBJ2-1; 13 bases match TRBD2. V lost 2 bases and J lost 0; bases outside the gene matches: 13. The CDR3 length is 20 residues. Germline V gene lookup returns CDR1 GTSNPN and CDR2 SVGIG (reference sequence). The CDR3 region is CAWSPPELAGGPGSYNEQFF. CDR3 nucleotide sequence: TGTGCCTGGAGTCCCCCCGAACTAGCGGGAGGGCCGGGCTCCTACAATGAGCAGTTCTTC.

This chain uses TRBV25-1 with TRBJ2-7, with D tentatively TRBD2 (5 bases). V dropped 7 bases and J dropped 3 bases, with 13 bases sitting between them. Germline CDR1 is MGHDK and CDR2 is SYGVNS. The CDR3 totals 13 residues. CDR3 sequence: CASIPNAGYEQYF. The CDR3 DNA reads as TGTGCCAGCATCCCGAATGCGGGCTACGAGCAGTACTTC.

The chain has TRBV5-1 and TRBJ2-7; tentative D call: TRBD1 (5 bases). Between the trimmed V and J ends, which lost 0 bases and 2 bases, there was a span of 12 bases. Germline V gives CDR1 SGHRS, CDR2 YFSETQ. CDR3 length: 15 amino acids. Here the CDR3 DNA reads TGCGCCAGCAGCTTGGAACCCAGGGCCGCCTACGAGCAGTACTTC. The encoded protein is CASSLEPRAAYEQYF.

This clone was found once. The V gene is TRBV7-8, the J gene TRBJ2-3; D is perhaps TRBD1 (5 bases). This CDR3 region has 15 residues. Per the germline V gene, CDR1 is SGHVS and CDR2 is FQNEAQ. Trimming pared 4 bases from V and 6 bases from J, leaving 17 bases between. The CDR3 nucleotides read TGTGCCAGCAGCTGGAGACAGATGGTTGCCGATACGCAGTATTTT. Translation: CASSWRQMVADTQYF.

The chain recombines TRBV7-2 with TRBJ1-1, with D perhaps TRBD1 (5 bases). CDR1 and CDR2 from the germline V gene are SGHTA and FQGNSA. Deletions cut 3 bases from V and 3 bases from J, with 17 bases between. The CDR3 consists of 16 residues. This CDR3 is CASSFLFDGGYTEAFF. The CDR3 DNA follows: TGTGCCAGCAGCTTCCTCTTTGATGGGGGGTACACTGAAGCTTTCTTT.